Detailed here is one T cell receptor (beta chain). Its antigen is undetermined. Assay used: immunoSEQ multiplex PCR; TCRdb lists only in-frame clones, some missing. The table lists approximately 45,000 clones, 80% to 90% of them singletons, with over 50% in the top ten. This entry comes from a study of OX40 agonist ivuxolimab in advanced cancers. On the study more broadly: All patients had ivuxolimab intravenously every 2 weeks at 0.01 to 10 mg/kg. General study points: Both CD4+ and CD8+ T cell populations in blood had undergone clonal expansion by week 6 at 0.1 to 3.0 mg/kg.

The CDR3 spans 13 residues. V trimming: 0 bases; J trimming: 5 bases; junction bases outside the gene matches: 0. The germline V gene encodes CDR1 LGHNA and CDR2 YNFKEQ. The chain joins TRBV4-2 to TRBJ1-2; TRBD1 agrees at 7 bases. The clonotype was recovered from an adult with an advanced solid tumor such as melanoma, head and neck, liver or kidney cancer. Here the sequenced sample was CD4+ or CD8+ T cells sorted from blood, taken in a trial of the OX40 agonist ivuxolimab. This chain's CDR3 is CASSQETGYGYTF. For the CDR3, the DNA is TGTGCCAGCAGCCAAGAGACAGGGTATGGCTACACCTTC.